This T cell receptor beta chain is from a study of blood T cells in healthy people across ages. The overall study: Template switching caught about one barcoded beta molecule for each two T cells. Points from the study as a whole: The recorded TCR beta diversity per million T cells decreased in a roughly linear manner with age.

Trimming left V 0 bases short and J 5 bases short, with 7 bases between. The CDR3 contains 13 residues. Germline V gives CDR1 LGHNA, CDR2 YNFKEQ. A second PCR of about 7 to 12 cycles used a sample-barcoded 5' primer and a J-beta primer mix. TCRdb independently ran MiXCR on the 5' RACE reads; one entry per CDR3 protein. The data show 650,000 to 1,000,000 distinct CDR3 sequences, with 35% to 40% seen just once and around 13% held by the top ten. This clonotype was counted many times. The antigen is undetermined. The material sequenced was blood. This clonotype originated in a man between 18 and 29 years old in good health. V usage is TRBV4-2 and J usage is TRBJ2-5; no definite D call. As DNA, the CDR3 is TGTGCCAGCAGCCAAGATCCGTCCGAGACCCAGTACTTC. This gives the protein CASSQDPSETQYF.